This T cell receptor beta chain came from a study of cytomegalovirus exposure and HLA in healthy donors. Study-level information: The roughly 120 validation repertoires and the approximately 670 first-cohort repertoires shared a platform, a later analysis reported.

Produced via immunoSEQ multiplex PCR; TCRdb's table is partial and in-frame only. The table records about 150,000 clones, just over 85% of them present only once. The CDR3 runs to 14 residues. Germline lookup yields CDR1 SGHVS and CDR2 FNYEAQ. Trimming at V came to 2 bases and at J to 4 bases, leaving 3 bases not matched to a gene. The validation cohort, a group of around 130 subjects, included the donors and was separate from the roughly 670-subject first cohort. Study outcomes and limitations: The majority of TCR sequences were rare, yet some public TCRs appeared in many donors. According to a subsequent analysis, TCR clusters from the first cohort were inclined to appear together in the 110 or so validation repertoires.

As to this clone: Antigen: not known.

The rearrangement links TRBV7-6 to TRBJ2-5, with 8 bases aligning to TRBD2. This receptor was identified in a human donor in good health. Sequences were obtained from PBMCs. The CDR3 spells CASSLSGSGETQYF. The DNA of the CDR3 is TGTGCCAGCAGCTTAAGCGGGAGTGGAGAGACCCAGTACTTC.